A selection of T cell receptor beta chains follows, all from one sample in a study of cytotoxic CD8 clonotypes in ibrutinib-treated CLL. Assay used: immunoSEQ multiplex PCR; TCRdb lists only in-frame clones, some missing. The sample shows some 150,000 clones, about 76% of them seen only once. Material: PBMCs, obtained after 24 months of ibrutinib treatment. The receptors derive from a human donor with chronic lymphocytic leukemia. CDR3s include the opening cysteine and the closing phenylalanine or tryptophan. The D gene is left open where the match is weak.

TRBD2	TRBJ2-7	TRBV11-2	CASSLPGLPYEQYF
TRBD1	TRBJ1-4	TRBV19	CATPDRGQEKLFF
TRBD1	TRBJ1-6	TRBV9	CASSVAGQGFNNSPLHF
-	TRBJ1-2	TRBV2	CASSEPQNYGYTF
-	TRBJ2-2	TRBV27	CASNRGNTGELFF
-	TRBJ2-7	TRBV21-1	CASSKPGQGLLGGQYF
-	TRBJ1-5	TRBV28	CASSFSSNQPQHF
-	TRBJ2-7	TRBV30	CAWSTQIGEQYF
TRBD1	TRBJ2-5	TRBV9	CASTPPQDRGIETQYF
TRBD1	TRBJ2-7	TRBV29-1	CSVAPGQAYEQYF
-	TRBJ2-2	TRBV18	CASSTTGSVPNTGELFF
TRBD2	TRBJ2-3	TRBV2	CASMGVERGTGKHHTDTQYF
-	TRBJ1-2	TRBV6-5	CASSPGGNYGYTF
-	TRBJ2-3	TRBV28	CASKGRDPTDTQYF
TRBD1	TRBJ2-3	TRBV7-3	CASRETGGADTQYF
TRBD1	TRBJ1-2	TRBV10-2	CASSEPNRGQWGYTF
-	TRBJ2-5	TRBV18	CASSPGGETQYF
TRBD1	TRBJ1-2	TRBV28	CASSSPTGAGGYTF
TRBD1	TRBJ2-1	TRBV7-3	CASSRDRLNEQFF
-	TRBJ2-5	TRBV5-8	CASGRGDQETQYF
-	TRBJ1-6	TRBV6-5	CASSSPSSPLHF
TRBD1	TRBJ1-4	TRBV6-1	CASSDPGQGPQATNEKLFF
-	TRBJ2-1	TRBV7-6	CASSLVGYSHSYNEQFF
-	TRBJ2-1	TRBV7-2	CASSFGGAEQFF
-	TRBJ2-5	TRBV2	CASLQETQYF
-	TRBJ1-2	TRBV28	CASSLGTRVGYTF
TRBD2	TRBJ2-5	TRBV6-1	CASTLIPSGGETQYF
TRBD2	TRBJ2-5	TRBV5-4	CASSAPRGEETQYF
TRBD1	TRBJ1-2	TRBV7-3	CASGTGVGYGYTF
-	TRBJ2-1	TRBV6-6	CASSYPRPGTLHEQFF
-	TRBJ2-1	TRBV7-8	CASSLAQLTNEQFF
TRBD1	TRBJ1-5	TRBV7-3	CASSATGGNQPQHF
TRBD2	TRBJ2-5	TRBV15	CATSRGGAGVQETQYF
TRBD2	TRBJ2-3	TRBV7-9	CASSLGVGAGGRTDTQYF
-	TRBJ1-2	TRBV7-9	CASSSGPGSYTF
-	TRBJ2-1	TRBV21-1	CASSRRTGGPRGFF
-	TRBJ2-1	TRBV9	CASSVVSSECGDEQFF
-	TRBJ1-2	TRBV5-1	CASSMGPAIAGSGYTF
TRBD2	TRBJ2-3	TRBV27	CASRREGGDTQYF
-	TRBJ2-2	TRBV5-1	CASSFKGDTGELFF
-	TRBJ1-5	TRBV11-2	CASSPGAGPGAQHF